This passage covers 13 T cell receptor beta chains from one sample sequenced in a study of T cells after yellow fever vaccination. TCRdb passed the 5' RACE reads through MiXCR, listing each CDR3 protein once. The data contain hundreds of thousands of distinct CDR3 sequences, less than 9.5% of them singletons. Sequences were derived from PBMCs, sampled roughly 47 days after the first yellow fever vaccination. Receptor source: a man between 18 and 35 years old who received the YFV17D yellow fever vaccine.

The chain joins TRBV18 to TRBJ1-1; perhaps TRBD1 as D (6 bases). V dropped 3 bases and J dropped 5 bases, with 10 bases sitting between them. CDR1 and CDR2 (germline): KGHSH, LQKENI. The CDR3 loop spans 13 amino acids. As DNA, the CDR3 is TGTGCCAGCTCACCGATGGGACAAACTGAAGCTTTCTTT. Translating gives CASSPMGQTEAFF.

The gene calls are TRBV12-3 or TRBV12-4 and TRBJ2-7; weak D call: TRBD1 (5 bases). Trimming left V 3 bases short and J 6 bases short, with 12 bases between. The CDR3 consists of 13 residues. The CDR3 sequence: CASSFSGLSEQYF. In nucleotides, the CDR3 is TGTGCCAGCAGTTTCTCAGGGTTGAGCGAGCAGTACTTC.

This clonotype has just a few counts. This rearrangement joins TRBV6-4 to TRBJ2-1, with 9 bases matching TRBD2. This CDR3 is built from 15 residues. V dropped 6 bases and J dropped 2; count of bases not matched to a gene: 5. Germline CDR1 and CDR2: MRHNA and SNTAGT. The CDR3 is CASRKAGGTYNEQFF. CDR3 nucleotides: TGTGCCAGCAGAAAAGCGGGGGGTACCTACAATGAGCAGTTCTTC.

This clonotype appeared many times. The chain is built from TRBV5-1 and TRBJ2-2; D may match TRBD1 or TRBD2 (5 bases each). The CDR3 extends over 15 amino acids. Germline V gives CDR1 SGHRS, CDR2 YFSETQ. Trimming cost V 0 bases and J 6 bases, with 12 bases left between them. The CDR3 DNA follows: TGCGCCAGCAGCTTGGCGGGACCCAAATCCGGGGAGCTGTTTTTT. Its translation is CASSLAGPKSGELFF.

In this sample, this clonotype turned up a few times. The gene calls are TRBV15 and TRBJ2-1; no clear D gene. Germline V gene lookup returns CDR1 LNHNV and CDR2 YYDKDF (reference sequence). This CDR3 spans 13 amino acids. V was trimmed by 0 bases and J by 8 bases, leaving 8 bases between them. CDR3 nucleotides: TGTGCCACCAGCAGAGATCTAGTCGATGAGCAGTTCTTC. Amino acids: CATSRDLVDEQFF.

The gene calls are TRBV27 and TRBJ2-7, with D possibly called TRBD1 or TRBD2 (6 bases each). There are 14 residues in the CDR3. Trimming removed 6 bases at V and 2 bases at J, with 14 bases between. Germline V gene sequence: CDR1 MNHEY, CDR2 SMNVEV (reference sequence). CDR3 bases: TGTGCCAGCAGACGATTGGGGGGCGCCTACGAGCAGTACGTC. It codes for CASRRLGGAYEQYV.

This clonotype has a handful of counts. The CDR3 nucleotides read TGCGCCAGCAGTGAGCGATCGGGGGGCCTATACGAGCAGTACGTC. This encodes CASSERSGGLYEQYV. The V gene is TRBV10-2, the J gene TRBJ2-7, with D tentatively TRBD2 (7 bases). This CDR3 has 15 amino acids. Trimming pared 2 bases from V and 4 bases from J, leaving 15 bases between. Germline values: CDR1 WSHSY, CDR2 SAAADI.

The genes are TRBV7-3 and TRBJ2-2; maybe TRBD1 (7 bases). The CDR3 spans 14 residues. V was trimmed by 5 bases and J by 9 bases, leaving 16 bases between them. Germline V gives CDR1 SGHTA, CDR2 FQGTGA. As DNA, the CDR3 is TGTGCCAGCAGCCTTCTCGCAGGGGGGCGGGAGCTGTTTTTT. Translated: CASSLLAGGRELFF.

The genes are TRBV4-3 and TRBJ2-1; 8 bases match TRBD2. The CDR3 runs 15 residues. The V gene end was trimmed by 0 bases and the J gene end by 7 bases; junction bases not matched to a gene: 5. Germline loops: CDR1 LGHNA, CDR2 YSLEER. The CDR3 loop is CASSQDGGGSNEQFF. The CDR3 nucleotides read TGCGCCAGCAGCCAAGACGGCGGGGGGTCGAATGAGCAGTTCTTC.

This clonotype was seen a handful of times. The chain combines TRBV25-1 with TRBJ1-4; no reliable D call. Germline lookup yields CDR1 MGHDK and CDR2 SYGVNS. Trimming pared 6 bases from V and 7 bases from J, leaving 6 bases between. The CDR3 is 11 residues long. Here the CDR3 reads CASSLLEKLFF. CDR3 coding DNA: TGTGCCAGCAGCCTACTTGAAAAACTGTTTTTT.

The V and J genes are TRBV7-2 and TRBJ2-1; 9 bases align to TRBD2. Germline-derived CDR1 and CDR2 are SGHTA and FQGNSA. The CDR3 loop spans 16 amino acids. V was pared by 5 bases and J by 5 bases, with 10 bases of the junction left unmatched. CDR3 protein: CASSPPGLARNNEQFF. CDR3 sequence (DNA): TGTGCCAGCAGCCCCCCCGGACTAGCGAGAAACAATGAGCAGTTCTTC.

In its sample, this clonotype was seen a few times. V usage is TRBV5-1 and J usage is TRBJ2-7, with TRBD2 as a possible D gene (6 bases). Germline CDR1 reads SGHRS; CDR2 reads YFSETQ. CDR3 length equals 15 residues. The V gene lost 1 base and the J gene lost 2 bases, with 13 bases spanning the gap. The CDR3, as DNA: TGCGCCAGCAGCTTGAGTGGGCGCGGGACCTACGAGCAGTACTTC. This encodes CASSLSGRGTYEQYF.

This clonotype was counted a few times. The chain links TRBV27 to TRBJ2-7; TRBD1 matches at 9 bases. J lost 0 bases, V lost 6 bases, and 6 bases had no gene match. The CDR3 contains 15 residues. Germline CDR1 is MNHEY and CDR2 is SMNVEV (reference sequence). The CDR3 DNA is TGTGCCAGCAGGCACGGACAGGGGAGCTCCTACGAGCAGTACTTC. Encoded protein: CASRHGQGSSYEQYF.